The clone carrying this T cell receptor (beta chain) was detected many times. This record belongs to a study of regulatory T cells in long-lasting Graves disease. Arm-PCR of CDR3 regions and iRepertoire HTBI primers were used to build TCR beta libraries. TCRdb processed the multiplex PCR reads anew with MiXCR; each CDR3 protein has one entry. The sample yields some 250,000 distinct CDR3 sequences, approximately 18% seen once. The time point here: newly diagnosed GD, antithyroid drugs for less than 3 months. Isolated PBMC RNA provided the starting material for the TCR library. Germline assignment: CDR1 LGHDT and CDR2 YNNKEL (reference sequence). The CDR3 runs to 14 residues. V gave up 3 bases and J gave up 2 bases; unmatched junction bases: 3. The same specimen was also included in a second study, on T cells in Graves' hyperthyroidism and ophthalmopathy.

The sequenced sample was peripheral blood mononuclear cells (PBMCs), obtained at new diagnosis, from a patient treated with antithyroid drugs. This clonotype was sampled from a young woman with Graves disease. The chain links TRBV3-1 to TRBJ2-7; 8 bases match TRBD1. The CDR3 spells CASSHLDRAYEQYF. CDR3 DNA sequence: TGTGCCAGCAGCCACCTGGACAGGGCCTACGAGCAGTACTTC.